The clone carrying this T cell receptor (beta chain) showed up many times. The target antigen is unknown. Moderate-to-severe activity, CAS ≥3, NOSPECS ≥4 and duration under 3 months were recorded for donors with ophthalmopathy. This CDR3 has 15 amino acids. V lost 5 bases, J lost 1 base, and 3 bases stayed unmatched. Germline CDR1 and CDR2: LNHDA and SQIVND (reference sequence). The data belong to a study of Graves' ophthalmopathy and Graves' hyperthyroidism. Study results and caveats: At around 70% sensitivity and 72.22% specificity, the model predicted progression of the ophthalmopathy. The authors also found most expanded thyroid clonotypes above 0.001 frequency in blood.

RNA transcripts were the template, and TCR beta CDR3 regions were amplified from them. HTBI primers primed a first-round RT-PCR, and a second-round multiplex PCR followed. TCRdb reprocessed the multiplex PCR reads with MiXCR, giving one entry per CDR3 protein. The data show about 400,000 distinct CDR3 sequences, with 15% to 20% seen just once and around 1.6% held by the top ten. Material for sequencing was peripheral blood. The rearrangement joins TRBV19 to TRBJ1-5; 9 bases map to TRBD1. This clonotype originated in a woman between 18 and 30 years old with Graves' ophthalmopathy. CDR3 sequence reads: CASSDGTGSNQPQHF. CDR3 sequence (DNA): TGTGCCAGTAGTGATGGGACAGGGAGCAATCAGCCCCAGCATTTT. The full variable domain, with the rest looked up from reference TRBV19 and TRBJ1-5, is DGGITQSPKYLFRKEGQNVTLSCEQNLNHDAMYWYRQDPGQGLRLIYYSQIVNDFQKGDIAEGYSVSREKKESFPLTVTSAQKNPTAFYLCASSDGTGSNQPQHFGDGTRLSIL.